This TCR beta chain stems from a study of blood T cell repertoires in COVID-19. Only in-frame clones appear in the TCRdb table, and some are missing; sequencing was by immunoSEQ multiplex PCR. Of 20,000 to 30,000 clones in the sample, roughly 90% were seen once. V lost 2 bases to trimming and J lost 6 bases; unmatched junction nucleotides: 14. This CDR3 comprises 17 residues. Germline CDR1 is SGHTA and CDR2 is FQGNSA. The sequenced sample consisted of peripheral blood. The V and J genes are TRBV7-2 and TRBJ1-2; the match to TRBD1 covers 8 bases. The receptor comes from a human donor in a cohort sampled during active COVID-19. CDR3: CASSLSNEGPGQDGYTF. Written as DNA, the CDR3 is TGTGCCAGCAGCTTAAGTAATGAAGGACCGGGACAGGATGGCTACACCTTC. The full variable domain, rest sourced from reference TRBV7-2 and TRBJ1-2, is GAGVSQSPSNKVTEKGKDVELRCDPISGHTALYWYRQSLGQGLEFLIYFQGNSAPDKSGLPSDRFSAERTGGSVSTLTIQRTQQEDSAVYLCASSLSNEGPGQDGYTFGSGTRLTVV.